This T cell receptor (beta chain) was sequenced in a study of cytomegalovirus exposure and HLA in healthy donors. General observations from the study: Productive rates of about 90% or about 30% were seen for most TCR beta V segments in an earlier analysis.

With regard to this clone: Its antigen is unknown.

Use of 60 Vbeta and 13 Jbeta primers characterized the PCR. Profiled with immunoSEQ multiplex PCR; TCRdb holds only in-frame clones, not every one. The table lists about 220,000 clones, 82% of them singletons. The V gene's germline CDR1 is SNHLY and CDR2 FYNNEI. Between the trimmed V and J ends, which lost 9 bases and 4 bases, there was a span of 6 bases. The length of the CDR3 is 11 residues. This sequence joins TRBV2 and TRBJ2-2, with no clear D. The sample was PBMCs. The sequence came from a man aged 40-49 years in good health and CMV-seropositive. In DNA form, the CDR3 reads TGTGCCAGTGGAGCCACCGGGGAGCTGTTTTTT. Translated: CASGATGELFF.